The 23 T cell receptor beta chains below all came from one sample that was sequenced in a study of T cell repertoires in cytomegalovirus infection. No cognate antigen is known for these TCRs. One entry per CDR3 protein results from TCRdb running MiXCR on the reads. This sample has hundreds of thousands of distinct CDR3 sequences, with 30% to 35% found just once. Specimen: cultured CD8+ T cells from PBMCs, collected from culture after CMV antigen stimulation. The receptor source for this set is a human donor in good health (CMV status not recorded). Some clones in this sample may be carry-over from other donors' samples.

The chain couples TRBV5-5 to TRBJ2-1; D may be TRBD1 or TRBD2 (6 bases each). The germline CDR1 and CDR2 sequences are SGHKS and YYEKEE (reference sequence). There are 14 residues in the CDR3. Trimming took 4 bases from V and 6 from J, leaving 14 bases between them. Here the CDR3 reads CASSPLEGGNEQFF. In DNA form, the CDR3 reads TGTGCCAGCAGCCCCTTGGAGGGGGGCAATGAGCAGTTCTTC.

The CDR3 protein is CAISEKGLGEQYV. In DNA, the CDR3 is TGTGCCATCAGTGAAAAGGGACTAGGCGAGCAGTACGTC. The chain links TRBV10-3 to TRBJ2-7; 8 bases map to TRBD2. The CDR3 spans 13 residues. V gave up 3 bases and J gave up 6 bases; unmatched junction bases: 4. Germline lookup yields CDR1 ENHRY and CDR2 SYGVKD.

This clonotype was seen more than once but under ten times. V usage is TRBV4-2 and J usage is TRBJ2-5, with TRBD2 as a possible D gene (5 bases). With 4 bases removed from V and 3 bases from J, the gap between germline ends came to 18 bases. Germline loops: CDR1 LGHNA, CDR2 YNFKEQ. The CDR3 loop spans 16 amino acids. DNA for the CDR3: TGTGCCAGCAGCCCCCCCCTAGCAGCCCCCGAAGAGACCCAGTACTTC. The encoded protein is CASSPPLAAPEETQYF.

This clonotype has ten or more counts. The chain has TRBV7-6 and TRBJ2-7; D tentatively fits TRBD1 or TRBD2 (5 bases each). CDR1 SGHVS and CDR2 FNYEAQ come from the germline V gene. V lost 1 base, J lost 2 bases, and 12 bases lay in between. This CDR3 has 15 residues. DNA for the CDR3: TGTGCCAGCAGCTTAGAGGGTCAGGGACCCTACGAGCAGTACTTC. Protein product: CASSLEGQGPYEQYF.

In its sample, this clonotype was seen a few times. The CDR3 loop reads CASSLIPAGTNEQFF. The CDR3 coding sequence is TGTGCCAGCAGCTTGATTCCGGCGGGGACGAACGAGCAGTTCTTC. The chain joins TRBV5-5 to TRBJ2-1, with D possibly TRBD2 on 6 matching bases. The V end lost 1 base, the J end lost 10 bases, and 18 bases lay between the germline ends. The CDR3 spans 15 residues. The germline CDR1 and CDR2 sequences are SGHKS and YYEKEE (reference sequence).

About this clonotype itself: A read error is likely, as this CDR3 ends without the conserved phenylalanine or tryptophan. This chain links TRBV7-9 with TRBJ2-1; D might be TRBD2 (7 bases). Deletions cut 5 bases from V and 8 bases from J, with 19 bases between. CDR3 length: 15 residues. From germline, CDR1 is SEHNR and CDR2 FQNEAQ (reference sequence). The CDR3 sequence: CASSPQRGGGDEQFS. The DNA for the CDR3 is TGTGCCAGCAGCCCCCAGAGGGGGGGCGGGGATGAGCAGTTCTCC.

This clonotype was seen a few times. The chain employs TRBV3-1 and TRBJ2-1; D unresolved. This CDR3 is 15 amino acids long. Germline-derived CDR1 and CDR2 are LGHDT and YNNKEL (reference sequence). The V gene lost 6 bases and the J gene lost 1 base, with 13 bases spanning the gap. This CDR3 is CASSSDSTSYNEQFF. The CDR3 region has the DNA TGTGCCAGCAGTTCTGACTCGACTTCCTACAATGAGCAGTTCTTC.

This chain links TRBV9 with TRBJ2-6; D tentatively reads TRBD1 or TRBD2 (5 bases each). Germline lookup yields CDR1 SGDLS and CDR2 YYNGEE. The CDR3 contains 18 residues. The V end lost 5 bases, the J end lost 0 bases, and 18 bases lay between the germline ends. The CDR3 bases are TGTGCCAGCAGATCTCCTAGGGGACGGGACTCTGGGGCCAACGTCCTGACTTTC. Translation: CASRSPRGRDSGANVLTF.

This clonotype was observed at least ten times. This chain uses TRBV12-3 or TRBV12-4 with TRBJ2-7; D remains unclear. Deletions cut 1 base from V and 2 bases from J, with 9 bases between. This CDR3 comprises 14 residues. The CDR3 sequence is CASSLGGPTYEQYF. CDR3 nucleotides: TGTGCCAGCAGTTTAGGGGGTCCCACCTACGAGCAGTACTTC.

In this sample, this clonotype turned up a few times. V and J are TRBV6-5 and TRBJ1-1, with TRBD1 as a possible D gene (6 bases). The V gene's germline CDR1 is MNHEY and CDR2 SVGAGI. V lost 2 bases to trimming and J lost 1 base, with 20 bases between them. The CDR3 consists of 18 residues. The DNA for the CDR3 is TGTGCCAGCAGTTACATCCCTACATTGACAGGACCGAACACTGAAGCTTTCTTT. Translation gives CASSYIPTLTGPNTEAFF.

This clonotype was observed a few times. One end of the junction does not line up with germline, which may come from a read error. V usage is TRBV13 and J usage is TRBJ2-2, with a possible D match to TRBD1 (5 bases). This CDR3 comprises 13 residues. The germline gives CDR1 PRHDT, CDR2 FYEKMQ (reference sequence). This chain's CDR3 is CASSVGVTGELFF. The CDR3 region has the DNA TGTGCCAGCAGCGTAGGGGTTACCGGGGAGCTGTTTTTT.

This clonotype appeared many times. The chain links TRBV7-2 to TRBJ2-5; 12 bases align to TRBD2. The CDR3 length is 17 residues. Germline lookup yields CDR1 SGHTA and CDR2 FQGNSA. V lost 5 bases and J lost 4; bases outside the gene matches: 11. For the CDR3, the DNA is TGTGCCAGCAGCACGGGACTAGCGGGTTCTAGGCGAGAGACCCAGTACTTC. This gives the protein CASSTGLAGSRRETQYF. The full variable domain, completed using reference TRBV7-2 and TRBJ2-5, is GAGVSQSPSNKVTEKGKDVELRCDPISGHTALYWYRQSLGQGLEFLIYFQGNSAPDKSGLPSDRFSAERTGGSVSTLTIQRTQQEDSAVYLCASSTGLAGSRRETQYFGPGTRLLVL.

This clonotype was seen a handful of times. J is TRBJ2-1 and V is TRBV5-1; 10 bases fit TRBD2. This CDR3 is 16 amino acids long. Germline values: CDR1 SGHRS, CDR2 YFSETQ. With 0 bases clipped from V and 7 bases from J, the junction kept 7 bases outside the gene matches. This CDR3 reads CASSLEPSGGWNEQFF. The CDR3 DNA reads TGCGCCAGCAGCTTGGAACCTAGCGGGGGTTGGAATGAGCAGTTCTTC.

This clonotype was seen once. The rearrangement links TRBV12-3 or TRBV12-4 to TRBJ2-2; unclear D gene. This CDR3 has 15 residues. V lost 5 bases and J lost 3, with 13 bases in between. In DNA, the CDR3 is TGTGCCAGCAGTACCCCCAGTTCCCACACCGGGGAGCTGTTTTTT. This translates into CASSTPSSHTGELFF.

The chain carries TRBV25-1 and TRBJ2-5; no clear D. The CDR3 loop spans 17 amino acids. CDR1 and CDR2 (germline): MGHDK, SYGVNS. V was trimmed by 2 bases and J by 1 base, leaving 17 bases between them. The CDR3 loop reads CASSEGLFPIIQETQYF. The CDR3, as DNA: TGTGCCAGCAGTGAAGGGTTATTCCCCATTATCCAAGAGACCCAGTACTTC.

This CDR3 reads CASSQDMEASGGAREQYF. For the CDR3, the DNA is TGTGCCAGCAGCCAAGATATGGAGGCTAGCGGGGGGGCTAGGGAGCAGTACTTC. The genes are TRBV4-2 and TRBJ2-7, with 12 positions matching TRBD2. Germline V gene data show CDR1 as LGHNA and CDR2 as YNFKEQ. The V and J ends lost 0 bases and 7 bases, in that order; junction bases with no gene match: 13. The CDR3 runs to 18 residues.

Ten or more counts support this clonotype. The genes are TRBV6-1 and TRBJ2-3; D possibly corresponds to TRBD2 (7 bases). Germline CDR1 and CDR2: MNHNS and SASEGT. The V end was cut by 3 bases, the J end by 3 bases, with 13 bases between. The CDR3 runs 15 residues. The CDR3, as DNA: TGTGCCAGCAGTGACGAGGGGGGGCCGACAGATACGCAGTATTTT. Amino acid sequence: CASSDEGGPTDTQYF.

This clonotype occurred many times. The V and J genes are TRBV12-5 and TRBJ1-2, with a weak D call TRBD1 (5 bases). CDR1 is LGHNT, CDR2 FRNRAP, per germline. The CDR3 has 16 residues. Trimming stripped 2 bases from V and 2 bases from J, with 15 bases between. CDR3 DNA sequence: TGTGCTAGTGGTTTGAACCCAACCGGGACCAACTATGGCTACACCTTC. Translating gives CASGLNPTGTNYGYTF.

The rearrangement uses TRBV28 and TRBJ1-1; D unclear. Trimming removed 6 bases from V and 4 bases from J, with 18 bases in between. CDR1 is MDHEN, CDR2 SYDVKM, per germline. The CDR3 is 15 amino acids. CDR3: CASSERTQWGTEAFF. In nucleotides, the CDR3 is TGTGCCAGCAGCGAAAGAACCCAATGGGGCACTGAAGCTTTCTTT.

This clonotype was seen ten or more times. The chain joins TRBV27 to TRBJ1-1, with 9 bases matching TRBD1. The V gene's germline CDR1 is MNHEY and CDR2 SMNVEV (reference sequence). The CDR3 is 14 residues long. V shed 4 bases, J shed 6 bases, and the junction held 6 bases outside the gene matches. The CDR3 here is CASSSGTGTAEAFF. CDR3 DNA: TGTGCCAGCAGTTCCGGGACAGGGACGGCTGAAGCTTTCTTT.

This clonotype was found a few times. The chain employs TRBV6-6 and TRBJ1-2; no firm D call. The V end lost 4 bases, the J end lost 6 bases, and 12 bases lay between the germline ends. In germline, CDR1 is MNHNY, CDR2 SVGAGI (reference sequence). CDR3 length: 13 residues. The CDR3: CASSSIGVDGYTF. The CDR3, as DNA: TGTGCCAGCAGTTCTATCGGAGTGGATGGCTACACCTTC.

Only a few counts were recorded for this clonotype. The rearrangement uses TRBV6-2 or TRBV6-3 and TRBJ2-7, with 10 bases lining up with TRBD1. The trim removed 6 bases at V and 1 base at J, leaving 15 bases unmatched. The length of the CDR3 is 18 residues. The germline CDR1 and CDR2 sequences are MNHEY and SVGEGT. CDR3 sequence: CASSSLRTGGILSYEQYF. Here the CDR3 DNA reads TGTGCCAGCAGCTCTCTACGGACAGGGGGAATCTTGTCCTACGAGCAGTACTTC.

In DNA form, the CDR3 reads TGTGCCAGCGGGGGCCCAGGGGATTTGTACAATGAGCAGTTCTTC. Amino acid sequence: CASGGPGDLYNEQFF. The V gene is TRBV13, the J gene TRBJ2-1, with a possible D match to TRBD1 (6 bases). V gave up 8 bases and J gave up 4 bases, with 18 bases separating them. Per the germline V gene, CDR1 is PRHDT and CDR2 is FYEKMQ (reference sequence). CDR3 length equals 15 residues.